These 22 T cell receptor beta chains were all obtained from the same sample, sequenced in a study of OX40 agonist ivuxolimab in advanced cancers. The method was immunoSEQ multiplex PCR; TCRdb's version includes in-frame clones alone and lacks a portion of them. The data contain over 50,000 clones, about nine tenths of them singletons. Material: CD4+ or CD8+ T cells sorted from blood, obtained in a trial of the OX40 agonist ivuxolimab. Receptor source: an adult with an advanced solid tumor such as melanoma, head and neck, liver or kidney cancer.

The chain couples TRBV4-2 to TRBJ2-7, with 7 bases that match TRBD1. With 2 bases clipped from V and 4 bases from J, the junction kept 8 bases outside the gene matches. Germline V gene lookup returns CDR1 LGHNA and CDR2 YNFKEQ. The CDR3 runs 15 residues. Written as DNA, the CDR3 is TGTGCCAGCAGCCAATCCGGGACAGAGTTGTACGAGCAGTACTTC. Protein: CASSQSGTELYEQYF.

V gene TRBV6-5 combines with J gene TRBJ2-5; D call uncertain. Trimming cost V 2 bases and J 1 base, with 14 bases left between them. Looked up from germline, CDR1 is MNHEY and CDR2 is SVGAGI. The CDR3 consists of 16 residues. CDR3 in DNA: TGTGCCAGCAGTTACGGCCTCCGTTTAGCCCAAGAGACCCAGTACTTC. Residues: CASSYGLRLAQETQYF.

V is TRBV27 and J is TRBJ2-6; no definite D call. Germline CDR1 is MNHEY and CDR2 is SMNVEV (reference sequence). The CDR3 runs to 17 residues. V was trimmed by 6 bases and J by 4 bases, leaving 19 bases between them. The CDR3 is CASSPSTPSPGANVLTF. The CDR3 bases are TGTGCCAGCAGCCCCTCTACCCCCTCCCCGGGGGCCAACGTCCTGACTTTC.

The CDR3 spells CASSLDRGQPQHF. CDR3 sequence (DNA): TGTGCCAGCAGCCTGGACAGGGGTCAGCCCCAGCATTTT. The chain couples TRBV28 to TRBJ1-5; TRBD1 matches 9 bases. Germline lookup yields CDR1 MDHEN and CDR2 SYDVKM. Unmatched junction bases numbered 3, after V lost 6 bases and J lost 6 bases. The CDR3 is 13 residues long.

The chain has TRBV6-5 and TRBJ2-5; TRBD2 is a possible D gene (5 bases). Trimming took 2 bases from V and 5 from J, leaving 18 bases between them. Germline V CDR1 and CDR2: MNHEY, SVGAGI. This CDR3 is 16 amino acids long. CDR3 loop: CASSYVAAGEQETQYF. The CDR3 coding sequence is TGTGCCAGCAGTTACGTGGCGGCCGGGGAGCAGGAGACCCAGTACTTC.

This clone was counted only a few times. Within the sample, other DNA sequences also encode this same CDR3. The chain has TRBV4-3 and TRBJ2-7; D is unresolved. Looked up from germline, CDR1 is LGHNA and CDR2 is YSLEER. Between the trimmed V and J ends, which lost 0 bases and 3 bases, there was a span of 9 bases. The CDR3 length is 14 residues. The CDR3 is CASSQDRNFYEQYF. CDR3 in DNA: TGCGCCAGCAGCCAAGATAGAAATTTCTACGAGCAGTACTTC.

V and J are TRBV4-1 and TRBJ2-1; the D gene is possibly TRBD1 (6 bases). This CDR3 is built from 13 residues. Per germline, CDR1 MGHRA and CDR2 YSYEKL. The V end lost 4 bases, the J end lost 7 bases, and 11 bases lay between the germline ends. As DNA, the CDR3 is TGCGCCAGCAGCCCGACCAGGGGAAATGAGCAGTTCTTC. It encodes CASSPTRGNEQFF.

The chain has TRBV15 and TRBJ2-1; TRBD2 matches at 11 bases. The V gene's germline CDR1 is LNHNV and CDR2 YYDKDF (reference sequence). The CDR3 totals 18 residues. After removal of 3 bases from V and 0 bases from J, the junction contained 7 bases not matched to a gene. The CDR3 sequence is CATSSTGTSGDSYNEQFF. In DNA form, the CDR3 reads TGTGCCACCAGCAGTACCGGGACTAGCGGTGACTCCTACAATGAGCAGTTCTTC.

The CDR3 region is CASSESDHEQYF. CDR3 in DNA: TGCGCCAGCAGTGAGTCAGACCACGAGCAGTACTTC. The V gene is TRBV10-2, the J gene TRBJ2-7, with D uncertain. Germline-derived CDR1 and CDR2 are WSHSY and SAAADI. The CDR3 covers 12 residues. V lost 0 bases and J 5 bases, leaving 5 bases between the germline ends.

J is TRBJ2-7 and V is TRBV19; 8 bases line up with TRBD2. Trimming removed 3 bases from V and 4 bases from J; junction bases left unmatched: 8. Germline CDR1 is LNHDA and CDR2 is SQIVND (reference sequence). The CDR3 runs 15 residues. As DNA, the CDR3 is TGTGCCAGTAGTATCAGCGGGAGCGGTTATTACGAGCAGTACTTC. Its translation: CASSISGSGYYEQYF. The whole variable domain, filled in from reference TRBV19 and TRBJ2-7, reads DGGITQSPKYLFRKEGQNVTLSCEQNLNHDAMYWYRQDPGQGLRLIYYSQIVNDFQKGDIAEGYSVSREKKESFPLTVTSAQKNPTAFYLCASSISGSGYYEQYFGPGTRLTVT.

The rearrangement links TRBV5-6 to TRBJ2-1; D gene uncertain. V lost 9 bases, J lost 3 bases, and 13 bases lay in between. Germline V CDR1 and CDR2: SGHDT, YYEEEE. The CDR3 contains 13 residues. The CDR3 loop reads CATESQLYNEQFF. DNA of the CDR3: TGTGCCACGGAGAGCCAACTCTACAATGAGCAGTTCTTC.

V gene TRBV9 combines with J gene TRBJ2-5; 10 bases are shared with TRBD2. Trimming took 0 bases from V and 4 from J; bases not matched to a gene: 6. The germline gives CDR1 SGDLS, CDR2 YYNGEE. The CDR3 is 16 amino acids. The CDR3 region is CASSVAGAGGTETQYF. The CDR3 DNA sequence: TGTGCCAGCAGCGTAGCAGGAGCGGGAGGGACAGAGACCCAGTACTTC.

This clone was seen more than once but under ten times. The CDR3 reads CASSQRGRGPRNEQFF. CDR3 coding DNA: TGCGCCAGCAGCCAGAGGGGTAGGGGGCCTCGGAATGAGCAGTTCTTC. The chain uses TRBV4-3 and TRBJ2-1, with TRBD1 identical over 7 bases. Trimming at V came to 3 bases and at J to 7 bases, leaving 12 bases not matched to a gene. CDR1 and CDR2 (germline): LGHNA, YSLEER. The CDR3 has 16 residues.

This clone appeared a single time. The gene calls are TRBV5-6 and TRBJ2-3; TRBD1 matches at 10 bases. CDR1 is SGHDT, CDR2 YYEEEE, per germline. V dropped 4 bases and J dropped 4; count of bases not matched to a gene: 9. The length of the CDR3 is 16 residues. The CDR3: CASSIGTGDSADTQYF. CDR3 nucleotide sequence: TGTGCCAGCAGCATTGGGACAGGGGATTCGGCAGATACGCAGTATTTT.

In nucleotides, the CDR3 is TGTGCCAGTAGTATAAGGCCCCCCGGGTGGGGCACAGATACGCAGTATTTT. It codes for CASSIRPPGWGTDTQYF. J is TRBJ2-3 and V is TRBV19; D is ambiguous. V was trimmed by 2 bases and J by 1 base, leaving 16 bases between them. The CDR3 sequence is 17 residues long. Germline lookup yields CDR1 LNHDA and CDR2 SQIVND (reference sequence).

CDR3 sequence: CASSSSGNEQFF. CDR3 DNA: TGTGCCAGCAGTTCCAGCGGCAATGAGCAGTTCTTC. The chain uses TRBV28 and TRBJ2-1; maybe TRBD2 (5 bases). Trimming removed 4 bases from V and 6 bases from J, with 7 bases in between. Per the germline V gene, CDR1 is MDHEN and CDR2 is SYDVKM. This CDR3 spans 12 amino acids.

CDR3 bases: TGTGCCTGGAGTGTACTTCAAACCACTGAAGCTTTCTTT. Protein product: CAWSVLQTTEAFF. The chain carries TRBV30 and TRBJ1-1; D gene ambiguous. Germline CDR1 is GTSNPN and CDR2 is SVGIG (reference sequence). This CDR3 is 13 amino acids long. V was trimmed by 0 bases and J by 4 bases, leaving 9 bases between them. The full variable domain, its missing parts supplied by reference TRBV30 and TRBJ1-1, is SQTIHQWPATLVQPVGSPLSLECTVEGTSNPNLYWYRQAAGRGLQLLFYSVGIGQISSEVPQNLSASRPQDRQFILSSKKLLLSDSGFYLCAWSVLQTTEAFFGQGTRLTVV.

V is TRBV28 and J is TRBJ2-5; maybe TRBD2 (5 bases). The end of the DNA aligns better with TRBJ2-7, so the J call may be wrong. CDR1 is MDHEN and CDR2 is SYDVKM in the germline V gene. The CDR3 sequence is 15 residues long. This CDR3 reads CASSFTSGPSYEQYF. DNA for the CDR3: TGTGCCAGCAGTTTTACGAGCGGCCCTTCCTACGAGCAGTACTTC.

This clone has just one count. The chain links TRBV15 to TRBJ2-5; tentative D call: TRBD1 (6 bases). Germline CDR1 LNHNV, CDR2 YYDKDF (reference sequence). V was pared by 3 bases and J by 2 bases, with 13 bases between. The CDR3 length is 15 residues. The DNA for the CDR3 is TGTGCCACCAGCAGTGACGGACAGATACAAGAGACCCAGTACTTC. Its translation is CATSSDGQIQETQYF.

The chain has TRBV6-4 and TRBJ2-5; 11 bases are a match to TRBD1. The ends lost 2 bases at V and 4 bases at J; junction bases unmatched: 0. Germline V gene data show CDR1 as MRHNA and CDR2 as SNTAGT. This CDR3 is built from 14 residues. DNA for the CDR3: TGTGCCAGCAGTGACGGACAGGGGGCAGAGACCCAGTACTTC. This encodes CASSDGQGAETQYF.

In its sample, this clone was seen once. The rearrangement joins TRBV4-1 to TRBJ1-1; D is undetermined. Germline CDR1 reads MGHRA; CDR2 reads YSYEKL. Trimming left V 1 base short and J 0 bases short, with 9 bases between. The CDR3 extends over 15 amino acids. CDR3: CASSQAPAMNTEAFF. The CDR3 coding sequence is TGCGCCAGCAGCCAAGCTCCGGCTATGAACACTGAAGCTTTCTTT.

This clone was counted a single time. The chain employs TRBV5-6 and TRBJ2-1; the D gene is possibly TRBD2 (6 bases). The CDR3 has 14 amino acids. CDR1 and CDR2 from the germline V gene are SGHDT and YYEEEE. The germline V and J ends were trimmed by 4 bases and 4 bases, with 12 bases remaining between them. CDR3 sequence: CASSNIAEYNEQFF. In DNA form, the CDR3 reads TGTGCCAGCAGCAACATAGCGGAGTACAATGAGCAGTTCTTC.